This TCR beta chain was retrieved from a study of blood T cell repertoires in COVID-19. This clone was picked up many times. V shed 1 base and J 9 bases; nucleotides not matched to a gene: 5. The length of the CDR3 is 13 residues. Germline V gene lookup returns CDR1 GTSNPN and CDR2 SVGIG (reference sequence). Generated by immunoSEQ multiplex PCR, the TCRdb table keeps only in-frame clones and is missing some. In the table there are 140,000 or so clones, more than 75% of which are singletons. This clonotype was obtained from a woman in her seventies with COVID-19, enrolled during active disease. Input material: peripheral blood. The chain couples TRBV30 to TRBJ1-5; 8 nucleotides line up with TRBD1. The CDR3 DNA follows: TGTGCCTGGAGTGCGACAGGGGACAGGCCCCAGCATTTT. Its protein product is CAWSATGDRPQHF.